One sample yielded the 28 T cell receptor beta chains listed below, sequenced in a study of shared clonotypes between healthy human individuals. Using immunoSEQ multiplex PCR, the repertoire was profiled, and TCRdb retains in-frame clones only, with some absent. The repertoire consists of hundreds of thousands of clones, with more than 70% occurring once and the leading ten covering around 12%. The sample consisted of PBMCs. The receptors were gathered from a woman aged 40 to 55 in good health. Some clones in this sample may be carry-over from other donors' samples.

A remark on this clone: A read error is possible here, since a much larger clone lies one base away. This chain links TRBV30 with TRBJ2-3; TRBD2 matches 8 bases. The CDR3 loop spans 15 amino acids. V shed 8 bases, J shed 0 bases, and the junction held 10 bases outside the gene matches. Germline V gene lookup returns CDR1 GTSNPN and CDR2 SVGIG (reference sequence). This chain's CDR3 is CALTGLATSTDTQYF. The CDR3 DNA follows: TGTGCCCTGACAGGACTAGCTACTAGCACAGATACGCAGTATTTT. Complete variable domain (other parts from reference TRBV30 and TRBJ2-3): SQTIHQWPATLVQPVGSPLSLECTVEGTSNPNLYWYRQAAGRGLQLLFYSVGIGQISSEVPQNLSASRPQDRQFILSSKKLLLSDSGFYLCALTGLATSTDTQYFGPGTRLTVL.

The V call is TRBV11-2, the J call TRBJ2-7, with 9 bases matching TRBD1. Germline loops: CDR1 SGHAT, CDR2 FQNNGV. CDR3 length equals 16 residues. V was pared by 5 bases and J by 4 bases, with 12 bases of the junction left unmatched. The CDR3, as DNA: TGTGCCAGCAGCGAGCCCTCCGGACAGGGGCTTTACGAGCAGTACTTC. Protein: CASSEPSGQGLYEQYF. The whole variable domain, filled in from reference TRBV11-2 and TRBJ2-7, reads EAGVAQSPRYKIIEKRQSVAFWCNPISGHATLYWYQQILGQGPKLLIQFQNNGVVDDSQLPKDRFSAERLKGVDSTLKIQPAKLEDSAVYLCASSEPSGQGLYEQYFGPGTRLTVT.

This clone came up once. CDR3 nucleotides: TGTGCCAGCAGCAGGGGTTCCTACGAGCAGTACTTC. It encodes CASSRGSYEQYF. The chain joins TRBV14 to TRBJ2-7; TRBD1 is a possible D gene (5 bases). Trimming stripped 5 bases from V and 1 base from J, with 6 bases between. CDR1 and CDR2 (germline): SGHDN, FVKESK. This CDR3 is built from 12 residues.

The J gene is TRBJ2-1, the V gene TRBV30; TRBD2 matches at 10 bases. This CDR3 has 16 residues. Losses at the gene ends were 0 bases for V and 13 bases for J; bases not matched to a gene: 15. CDR1 is GTSNPN and CDR2 is SVGIG in the germline V gene (reference sequence). Here the CDR3 reads CAWSVKGLAGVRGQFF. CDR3 nucleotides: TGTGCCTGGAGTGTGAAGGGGCTAGCGGGAGTTCGAGGTCAGTTCTTC.

This chain links TRBV7-9 with TRBJ2-1; possible D gene TRBD1, 6 bases. Germline values: CDR1 SEHNR, CDR2 FQNEAQ (reference sequence). The V end was cut by 5 bases, the J end by 16 bases, with 21 bases between. CDR3 length: 13 residues. The CDR3 loop is CASSPILGAPYFF. The CDR3 coding sequence is TGTGCCAGCAGCCCCATTTTGGGGGCGCCGTATTTCTTC.

The V and J genes are TRBV27 and TRBJ2-3, with D possibly TRBD1 on 6 matching bases. The CDR3 contains 13 residues. The germline V gene has CDR1 MNHEY and CDR2 SMNVEV (reference sequence). V was pared by 3 bases and J by 5 bases, with 9 bases between. The CDR3 nucleotides read TGTGCCAGCAGTTTCCGGGACATAGATACGCAGTATTTT. It translates to CASSFRDIDTQYF.

The rearrangement uses TRBV10-3 and TRBJ2-7, with D possibly TRBD1 on 7 matching bases. Germline V gene lookup returns CDR1 ENHRY and CDR2 SYGVKD. The CDR3 has 15 residues. Deletions cut 0 bases from V and 3 bases from J, with 12 bases between. The CDR3 sequence is CAISESGGQIYEQYF. CDR3 bases: TGTGCCATCAGTGAGTCGGGGGGACAGATCTACGAGCAGTACTTC.

As for this clone: A read error likely explains this, since a far larger clone differs by one base. The sample carries other DNA sequences with the same CDR3. Written as DNA, the CDR3 is TGTGCCAGCAGCTTAGGCGGCGGGGCAAATCAGCCCCAGCATTTT. Amino acids: CASSLGGGANQPQHF. The V call is TRBV11-2, the J call TRBJ1-5, with a possible D match to TRBD1 (5 bases). The V gene lost 1 base and the J gene lost 4 bases, with 11 bases spanning the gap. CDR3 length equals 15 residues. Germline V gives CDR1 SGHAT, CDR2 FQNNGV.

This chain connects TRBV5-1 to TRBJ2-7; TRBD1 aligns across 7 bases. The CDR3 length is 14 residues. Germline-derived CDR1 and CDR2 are SGHRS and YFSETQ. V was pared by 0 bases and J by 2 bases, with 2 bases of the junction left unmatched. The CDR3 bases are TGCGCCAGCAGCTTGGACGGGACAGCCTACGAGCAGTACTTC. It translates to CASSLDGTAYEQYF.

There are a few counts of this clone. The chain has TRBV28 and TRBJ1-4; no clear D. V lost 7 bases and J lost 0, with 9 bases in between. Germline V gene data show CDR1 as MDHEN and CDR2 as SYDVKM. The CDR3 extends over 14 amino acids. The CDR3 sequence is CASTLTATNEKLFF. The CDR3 region has the DNA TGTGCCAGCACACTGACCGCAACTAATGAAAAACTGTTTTTT.

The V call is TRBV9, the J call TRBJ2-3; unclear D gene. Trimming stripped 0 bases from V and 7 bases from J, with 12 bases between. Germline CDR1 reads SGDLS; CDR2 reads YYNGEE. This CDR3 spans 14 amino acids. CDR3 protein: CASSVGPSAHTQYF. The CDR3 region has the DNA TGTGCCAGCAGCGTAGGGCCCAGCGCGCATACGCAGTATTTT. The full variable domain, in which reference TRBV9 and TRBJ2-3 provide the parts outside the CDR3, is DSGVTQTPKHLITATGQRVTLRCSPRSGDLSVYWYQQSLDQGLQFLIQYYNGEERAKGNILERFSAQQFPDLHSELNLSSLELGDSALYFCASSVGPSAHTQYFGPGTRLTVL.

The rearrangement links TRBV7-8 to TRBJ2-7, with a tentative D call TRBD1 (6 bases). Trimming removed 5 bases at V and 0 bases at J, with 20 bases between. Germline CDR1 reads SGHVS; CDR2 reads FQNEAQ. The CDR3 has 17 amino acids. The CDR3 coding sequence is TGTGCCAGCAGCCGGGACACGGTTCCCCTTTACTCCTACGAGCAGTACTTC. Protein product: CASSRDTVPLYSYEQYF.

This clone has just a few counts. V and J are TRBV6-5 and TRBJ2-5; 11 nucleotides agree with TRBD2. The closer fit of TRBJ2-7 to the DNA end suggests the J call may be wrong. The CDR3 length is 15 residues. In germline, CDR1 is MNHEY, CDR2 SVGAGI. CDR3 in DNA: TGTGCCAGCAGTTCCTCGGGACTAGCGGAATACGAGCAGTACTTC. Amino acids: CASSSSGLAEYEQYF.

The chain carries TRBV6-1 and TRBJ1-5; D gene ambiguous. Germline values: CDR1 MNHNS, CDR2 SASEGT. The V end lost 2 bases, the J end lost 2 bases, and 10 bases lay between the germline ends. The CDR3 contains 15 residues. CDR3 in amino acids: CASSERGRGNQPQHF. The CDR3 DNA reads TGTGCCAGCAGTGAACGAGGCAGAGGCAATCAGCCCCAGCATTTT.

This clone has more than one count but fewer than ten. The J gene is TRBJ2-1, the V gene TRBV6-6, with 10 bases that match TRBD2. Germline loops: CDR1 MNHNY, CDR2 SVGAGI (reference sequence). The CDR3 totals 16 residues. Losses at the gene ends were 2 bases for V and 9 bases for J; bases not matched to a gene: 10. CDR3 DNA: TGTGCCAGCAGTTACCCTCTAGCGGGAGTTCCCGGTGAGCAGTTCTTC. It translates to CASSYPLAGVPGEQFF.

The chain carries TRBV5-5 and TRBJ1-2, with TRBD1 matching over 7 bases. Germline values: CDR1 SGHKS, CDR2 YYEKEE (reference sequence). The CDR3 sequence is 14 residues long. V lost 5 bases to trimming and J lost 3 bases; unmatched junction nucleotides: 7. The CDR3 loop is CASRGTDIDYGYTF. CDR3 DNA sequence: TGTGCCAGCAGAGGGACAGACATCGACTATGGCTACACCTTC.

With regard to this clone: It differs at one base from a far larger clone, so likely a read error. The chain recombines TRBV9 with TRBJ2-5; D is uncertain. Gene TRBJ2-7 matches the end of the DNA better, so the J call may be wrong. The germline CDR1 and CDR2 sequences are SGDLS and YYNGEE. The CDR3 sequence is 14 residues long. CDR3 DNA sequence: TGTGCCTGCAGCGTATCAACTGCCTCCTACGAGCAGTACTTC. Translated: CACSVSTASYEQYF.

This sequence joins TRBV25-1 and TRBJ2-7, with 11 bases that match TRBD2. V lost 8 bases to trimming and J lost 6 bases; unmatched junction nucleotides: 6. The CDR3 extends over 13 amino acids. Germline-derived CDR1 and CDR2 are MGHDK and SYGVNS. This CDR3 is CASGLAGLSEQYF. The CDR3 nucleotides are TGTGCCAGCGGACTAGCGGGTCTATCCGAGCAGTACTTC.

V gene TRBV10-3 combines with J gene TRBJ1-5, with D uncertain. CDR3 length: 13 residues. The germline V gene has CDR1 ENHRY and CDR2 SYGVKD. V lost 0 bases and J 6 bases, leaving 6 bases between the germline ends. This CDR3 is CAISESGFQPQHF. The CDR3 nucleotides are TGTGCCATCAGTGAGTCAGGGTTTCAGCCCCAGCATTTT.

The genes are TRBV6-6 and TRBJ2-7; D might be TRBD2 (6 bases). CDR3 length: 14 residues. V gave up 10 bases and J gave up 7 bases, with 23 bases separating them. Germline CDR1 reads MNHNY; CDR2 reads SVGAGI (reference sequence). The CDR3 sequence: CATRRDKGMREQYF. CDR3 nucleotide sequence: TGTGCCACCCGGCGGGATAAGGGGATGAGAGAGCAGTACTTC.

On this clone itself: A far larger clone is a single base away, which makes a read error likely. The V gene is TRBV5-4, the J gene TRBJ1-1; 7 nucleotides agree with TRBD1. V lost 5 bases to trimming and J lost 4 bases; unmatched junction nucleotides: 5. This CDR3 has 13 amino acids. Germline values: CDR1 SGHNT, CDR2 YYREEE (reference sequence). CDR3: CASSVDRITEAFF. CDR3 DNA sequence: TGTGCCAGCAGTGTGGACAGGATCACTGAAGCTTTCTTT.

The rearrangement links TRBV30 to TRBJ2-6; D is perhaps TRBD1 (6 bases). There are 15 residues in the CDR3. V lost 2 bases, J lost 2 bases, and 10 bases lay in between. Per germline, CDR1 GTSNPN and CDR2 SVGIG (reference sequence). The CDR3 here is CAWSRRGTGANVLTF. In nucleotides, the CDR3 is TGTGCCTGGAGTCGAAGGGGGACTGGGGCCAACGTCCTGACTTTC.

This clone has just one count. The chain recombines TRBV6-1 with TRBJ1-1, with D tentatively TRBD1 (6 bases). The CDR3 covers 14 residues. V was shortened by 4 bases and J by 0 bases, with 9 bases between the two germline ends. Germline CDR1 reads MNHNS; CDR2 reads SASEGT. For the CDR3, the DNA is TGTGCCAGCAGTGCCGGGACACTGAACACTGAAGCTTTCTTT. This encodes CASSAGTLNTEAFF.

About this clone: Its ends do not fully match the called genes, so a read error is possible. The chain uses TRBV30 and TRBJ1-1; a weak D match, TRBD1 (5 bases). CDR3 length equals 14 residues. Germline CDR1 and CDR2: GTSNPN and SVGIG (reference sequence). The CDR3 DNA sequence: TGTGCCTGGAGTGTAGGGTTGGGGGAGACTGAAGTTTTCTTT. Residues: CAWSVGLGETEVFF.

Details on this clone: This may arise from a read error, as a much more abundant clone is one base away. This same CDR3 is encoded by further DNA sequences in the sample. The chain is built from TRBV7-9 and TRBJ1-1, with TRBD1 as a possible D gene (5 bases). The CDR3 is 14 residues long. The germline CDR1 and CDR2 sequences are SEHNR and FQNEAQ (reference sequence). The CDR3 spells CASSLDSWGTEAFF. The DNA for the CDR3 is TGTGCCAGCAGCTTAGACTCATGGGGCACTGAAGCTTTTTTT.

Details on this clone: This likely traces to a read error, being one base from a far larger clone. Other DNA variants within this sample encode the same CDR3. The rearrangement links TRBV29-1 to TRBJ1-5; D is unclear. Looked up from germline, CDR1 is SQVTM and CDR2 is ANQGSEA. The CDR3 contains 16 residues. The CDR3 nucleotides read TGCAGCGTTAATAGGTGTAGGAGTTTGAGCAATCAGCCCCAGCACTTT. Its protein is CSVNRCRSLSNQPQHF.

The V call is TRBV9, the J call TRBJ2-2; D possibly corresponds to TRBD2 (5 bases). V was cut by 0 bases and J by 4 bases, with 10 bases left in between. The CDR3 contains 15 residues. Germline loops: CDR1 SGDLS, CDR2 YYNGEE. The CDR3 DNA follows: TGTGCCAGCAGCGTAGGTCCTAGCCCCACCGGGGAGCTGTTTTTT. Its translation is CASSVGPSPTGELFF.

The chain links TRBV5-4 to TRBJ2-5, with 8 bases matching TRBD1. The J segment lost 4 bases and the V segment lost 4 bases, leaving 3 bases of the junction unmatched. Germline V lookup: CDR1 SGHNT, CDR2 YYREEE (reference sequence). The CDR3 sequence is 13 residues long. The CDR3, as DNA: TGTGCCAGCAGCACCCAGGGGGCAGAGACCCAGTACTTC. As protein: CASSTQGAETQYF.